The 20 T cell receptor beta chains listed next were all sequenced from one sample in a study of radiotherapy plus CTLA-4 blockade in lung cancer (dated 2018 in TCRdb). Libraries were built with the immunoSEQ multiplex PCR assay. Entries here come from immuneACCESS through TCRdb and include only in-frame sequences with V and J called. Some clones fail to appear in such tables; in the studies checked, an unresolved V gene covers under half of the shortfall, and the cause of the remainder is unknown. The sample table lists around 49,000 clones, more than 75% of them with a count of one. The biggest ten clones account for roughly a quarter of the sample. The sample here was peripheral blood, taken from a patient treated with radiotherapy plus ipilimumab. The receptor source for this set is a human donor with non-small cell lung cancer whose response to radiotherapy plus ipilimumab could not be evaluated.

The chain employs TRBV30 and TRBJ2-3, with 10 bases fitting TRBD1. CDR3 size: 16 residues. The trim removed 3 bases at V and 6 bases at J, leaving 12 bases unmatched. Germline CDR1 and CDR2: GTSNPN and SVGIG (reference sequence). The CDR3 here is CAWRGIGTGAGDTQYF. CDR3 coding DNA: TGTGCCTGGAGGGGGATCGGGACAGGGGCAGGGGATACGCAGTATTTT.

As for this clone: Since the CDR3 does not end with the conserved phenylalanine or tryptophan, this likely comes from a read error. The CDR3, as DNA: TGTGCCAGCAGCGTAGGAGCGGGATCTGCAACTAATGAAAAACTGTTTTCT. Protein product: CASSVGAGSATNEKLFS. The rearrangement joins TRBV9 to TRBJ1-4; no reliable D call. The CDR3 is 17 amino acids. Looked up from germline, CDR1 is SGDLS and CDR2 is YYNGEE. Trimming left V 0 bases short and J 0 bases short, with 12 bases between.

This clone was seen a handful of times. The rearrangement links TRBV6-6 to TRBJ2-7; 9 positions match TRBD2. Germline CDR1 reads MNHNY; CDR2 reads SVGAGI (reference sequence). This CDR3 comprises 16 residues. V dropped 5 bases and J dropped 2; count of bases not matched to a gene: 10. CDR3 in amino acids: CASSPPGGRDTYEQYF. As DNA, the CDR3 is TGTGCCAGCAGTCCGCCCGGCGGGAGGGACACCTACGAGCAGTACTTC.

V gene TRBV4-3 combines with J gene TRBJ2-1; weak D call: TRBD2 (5 bases). Germline CDR1 reads LGHNA; CDR2 reads YSLEER. The length of the CDR3 is 15 residues. V lost 0 bases and J 8 bases, leaving 14 bases between the germline ends. This chain's CDR3 is CASSQDTGRGDEQFF. Here the CDR3 DNA reads TGCGCCAGCAGCCAAGATACGGGCCGGGGAGATGAGCAGTTCTTC.

This chain uses TRBV18 with TRBJ2-7, with 8 positions matching TRBD1. CDR1 and CDR2 from the germline V gene are KGHSH and LQKENI. The CDR3 runs to 15 residues. The junction had 6 bases not matched to a gene; V was cut back by 3 bases and J by 2 bases. The CDR3 coding sequence is TGTGCCAGCTCACCCCGGGACAGGCCCACCTACGAGCAGTACTTC. Its translation is CASSPRDRPTYEQYF.

V gene TRBV5-1 combines with J gene TRBJ2-1, with D tentatively TRBD1 (6 bases). Trimming left V 0 bases short and J 2 bases short, with 12 bases between. Germline V gene data show CDR1 as SGHRS and CDR2 as YFSETQ. The CDR3 has 16 amino acids. CDR3 nucleotides: TGCGCCAGCAGCTTGGACGGGCAGGGGACCTACAATGAGCAGTTCTTC. Its translation: CASSLDGQGTYNEQFF.

The V and J genes are TRBV7-2 and TRBJ2-7; tentative D call: TRBD2 (6 bases). Looked up from germline, CDR1 is SGHTA and CDR2 is FQGNSA. V shed 1 base and J shed 6 bases, with 16 bases lying between them. The CDR3 is 15 amino acids. CDR3: CASSLEGSGRTEQYF. CDR3 nucleotide sequence: TGTGCCAGCAGCTTAGAAGGGTCAGGGAGGACCGAGCAGTACTTC.

The genes are TRBV4-3 and TRBJ1-2, with a tentative D call TRBD1 (5 bases). Per germline, CDR1 LGHNA and CDR2 YSLEER. The CDR3 totals 15 residues. Trimming shortened V by 0 bases and J by 5 bases, and 13 bases separated the two germline ends. Here the CDR3 DNA reads TGCGCCAGCAGCCAAGATCGGGGGGAGTCGTATGGCTACACCTTC. This encodes CASSQDRGESYGYTF.

J is TRBJ1-2 and V is TRBV7-8, with D possibly TRBD1 on 6 matching bases. This CDR3 is 17 amino acids long. Germline V lookup: CDR1 SGHVS, CDR2 FQNEAQ. The ends were cut back, 3 bases at V and 0 bases at J, with 17 bases in the middle. CDR3 sequence (DNA): TGTGCCAGCAGCTTGGGGTTCCGGACAGAGACTAACTATGGCTACACCTTC. Protein: CASSLGFRTETNYGYTF.

The gene calls are TRBV19 and TRBJ2-7; D unresolved. The CDR3 is made up of 11 amino acids. Per germline, CDR1 LNHDA and CDR2 SQIVND (reference sequence). The V gene lost 3 bases and the J gene lost 5 bases, with 5 bases spanning the gap. CDR3 sequence (DNA): TGTGCCAGTAGTATGTATGACGAGCAGTACTTC. Translation: CASSMYDEQYF.

V and J are TRBV27 and TRBJ1-5; D is perhaps TRBD1 (6 bases). Germline CDR1 reads MNHEY; CDR2 reads SMNVEV (reference sequence). The germline V and J ends were trimmed by 2 bases and 5 bases, with 13 bases remaining between them. CDR3 length equals 15 residues. CDR3 region: CASSLGGNIHQPQHF. DNA for the CDR3: TGTGCCAGCAGTTTAGGGGGCAACATACATCAGCCCCAGCATTTT.

The chain is built from TRBV19 and TRBJ1-5; D may be TRBD1 (5 bases). The CDR3 runs to 15 residues. V was pared by 5 bases and J by 7 bases, with 18 bases between. Germline V CDR1 and CDR2: LNHDA, SQIVND (reference sequence). The DNA of the CDR3 is TGTGCCAGTAGTGGTCAGGGCAGGGTGGTACAGCCCCAGCATTTT. Protein: CASSGQGRVVQPQHF.

The chain links TRBV7-2 to TRBJ1-2, with no clear D. V was shortened by 5 bases and J by 8 bases, with 15 bases between the two germline ends. The V gene's germline CDR1 is SGHTA and CDR2 FQGNSA. The CDR3 covers 13 residues. The CDR3 here is CASSPLRVSGYTF. CDR3 sequence (DNA): TGTGCCAGCAGCCCTTTGAGGGTCTCGGGCTACACCTTC.

This clone appeared a few times. The chain joins TRBV2 to TRBJ1-2; 11 bases match TRBD1. With 6 bases clipped from V and 6 bases from J, the junction kept 6 bases outside the gene matches. The CDR3 length is 14 residues. The germline gives CDR1 SNHLY, CDR2 FYNNEI. CDR3 sequence: CASRSGTGGNGYTF. For the CDR3, the DNA is TGTGCCAGCAGATCCGGGACAGGGGGGAATGGCTACACCTTC.

The rearrangement links TRBV10-3 to TRBJ1-2, with D maybe TRBD1 (6 bases). Per the germline V gene, CDR1 is ENHRY and CDR2 is SYGVKD. The CDR3 is made up of 13 amino acids. The ends were cut back, 3 bases at V and 4 bases at J, with 9 bases in the middle. The CDR3 region is CAISDRGAYGYTF. DNA of the CDR3: TGTGCCATCAGTGACCGGGGGGCCTATGGCTACACCTTC.

V usage is TRBV4-3 and J usage is TRBJ2-1; D remains ambiguous. The CDR3 totals 14 residues. Germline CDR1 and CDR2: LGHNA and YSLEER. V lost 1 base and J lost 4, with 8 bases in between. CDR3 in amino acids: CASSQARTYNEQFF. The CDR3 DNA reads as TGCGCCAGCAGCCAAGCTCGCACTTACAATGAGCAGTTCTTC.

The chain couples TRBV5-1 to TRBJ2-3, with D tentatively TRBD2 (5 bases). Trimming cost V 4 bases and J 5 bases, with 17 bases left between them. The CDR3 length is 15 residues. CDR1 and CDR2 (germline): SGHRS, YFSETQ. Here the CDR3 DNA reads TGCGCCAGCAGCAACGGCCACGGGCGGGTAGATACGCAGTATTTT. Its translation: CASSNGHGRVDTQYF.

V is TRBV29-1 and J is TRBJ2-1, with 8 bases that match TRBD2. Per the germline V gene, CDR1 is SQVTM and CDR2 is ANQGSEA. V trimming: 0 bases; J trimming: 5 bases; junction bases outside the gene matches: 9. This CDR3 contains 16 residues. As DNA, the CDR3 is TGCAGCGTTGAAGATCTTGGCGGGAGGAGAGACAATGAGCAGTTCTTC. Its translation: CSVEDLGGRRDNEQFF.

This clone was detected once. This chain uses TRBV18 with TRBJ1-1; weak D call: TRBD1 (6 bases). The V gene lost 5 bases and the J gene lost 1 base, with 8 bases spanning the gap. Germline assignment: CDR1 KGHSH and CDR2 LQKENI. The CDR3 spans 13 residues. This chain's CDR3 is CASSTGQNTEAFF. CDR3 nucleotides: TGTGCCAGCTCAACGGGACAGAACACTGAAGCTTTCTTT.

The chain is built from TRBV6-1 and TRBJ2-5, with 8 bases identical to TRBD1. The J call may be incorrect, as the DNA end agrees better with TRBJ2-7. The CDR3 contains 15 residues. Germline-derived CDR1 and CDR2 are MNHNS and SASEGT. The CDR3 nucleotides read TGTGCCAGCAGTGAAGTCGGACAGGGTAAGCGCGAGCAGTACTTC. This translates into CASSEVGQGKREQYF.